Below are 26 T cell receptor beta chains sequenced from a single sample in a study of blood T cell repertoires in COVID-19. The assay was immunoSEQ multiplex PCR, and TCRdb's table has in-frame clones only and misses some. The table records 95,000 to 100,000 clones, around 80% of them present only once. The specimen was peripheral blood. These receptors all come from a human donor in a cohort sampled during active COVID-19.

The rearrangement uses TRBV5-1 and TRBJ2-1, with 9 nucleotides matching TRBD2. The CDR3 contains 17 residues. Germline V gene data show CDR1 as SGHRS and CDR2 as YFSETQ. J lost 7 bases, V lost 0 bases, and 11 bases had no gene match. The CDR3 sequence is CASSLVLAGRGGNEQFF. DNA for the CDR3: TGCGCCAGCAGCTTGGTGCTAGCGGGAAGGGGAGGGAATGAGCAGTTCTTC.

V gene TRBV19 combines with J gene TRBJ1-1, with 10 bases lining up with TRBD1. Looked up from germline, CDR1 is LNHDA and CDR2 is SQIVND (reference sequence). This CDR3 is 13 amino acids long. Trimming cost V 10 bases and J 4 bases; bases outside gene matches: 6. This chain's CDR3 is CATGDRGGTEAFF. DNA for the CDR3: TGTGCCACCGGGGACAGGGGAGGCACTGAAGCTTTCTTT.

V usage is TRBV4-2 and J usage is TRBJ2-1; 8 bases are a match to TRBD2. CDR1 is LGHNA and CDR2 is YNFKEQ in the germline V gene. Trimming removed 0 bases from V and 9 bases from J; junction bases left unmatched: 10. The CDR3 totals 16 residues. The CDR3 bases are TGTGCCAGCAGCCAAGAAACAAGCGGGAGTGTCGGTGAGCAGTTCTTC. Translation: CASSQETSGSVGEQFF.

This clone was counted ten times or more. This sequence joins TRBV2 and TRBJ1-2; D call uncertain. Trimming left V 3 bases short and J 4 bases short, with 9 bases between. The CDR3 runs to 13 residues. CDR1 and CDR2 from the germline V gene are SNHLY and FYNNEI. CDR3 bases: TGTGCCAGCAGTGACCGATCGGGCTATGGCTACACCTTC. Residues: CASSDRSGYGYTF.

CDR3 in amino acids: CASSRRDSEQYF. The CDR3 DNA reads as TGTGCCAGCAGCCGACGGGACAGCGAGCAGTACTTC. The gene calls are TRBV13 and TRBJ2-7; 7 bases match TRBD1. The CDR3 runs 12 residues. CDR1 and CDR2 (germline): PRHDT, FYEKMQ (reference sequence). With 5 bases clipped from V and 6 bases from J, the junction kept 4 bases outside the gene matches.

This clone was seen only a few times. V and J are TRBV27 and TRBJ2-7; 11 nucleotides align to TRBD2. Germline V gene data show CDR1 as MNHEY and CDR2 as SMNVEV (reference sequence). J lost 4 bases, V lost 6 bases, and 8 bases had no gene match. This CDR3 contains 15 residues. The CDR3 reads CASRWGTSGSYEQYF. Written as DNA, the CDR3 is TGTGCCAGCAGGTGGGGAACTAGCGGGAGTTACGAGCAGTACTTC.

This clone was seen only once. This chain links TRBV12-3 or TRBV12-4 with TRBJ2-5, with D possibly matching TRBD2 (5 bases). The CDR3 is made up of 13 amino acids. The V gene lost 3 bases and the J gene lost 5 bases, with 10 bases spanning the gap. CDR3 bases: TGTGCCAGCAGTTTTAGGGAGCTGGAGACCCAGTACTTC. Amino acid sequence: CASSFRELETQYF.

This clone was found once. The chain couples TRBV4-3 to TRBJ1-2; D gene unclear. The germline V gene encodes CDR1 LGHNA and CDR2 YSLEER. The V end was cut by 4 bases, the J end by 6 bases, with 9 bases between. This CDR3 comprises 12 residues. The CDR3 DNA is TGCGCCAGCAGCCGAGGATTCGATGGCTACACCTTC. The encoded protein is CASSRGFDGYTF.

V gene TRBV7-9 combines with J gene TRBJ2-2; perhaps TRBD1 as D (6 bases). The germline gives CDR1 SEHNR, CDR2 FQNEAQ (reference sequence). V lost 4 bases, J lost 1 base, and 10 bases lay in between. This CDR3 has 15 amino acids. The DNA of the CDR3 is TGTGCCAGCAGCTCTACGACAGGGAACACCGGGGAGCTGTTTTTT. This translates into CASSSTTGNTGELFF.

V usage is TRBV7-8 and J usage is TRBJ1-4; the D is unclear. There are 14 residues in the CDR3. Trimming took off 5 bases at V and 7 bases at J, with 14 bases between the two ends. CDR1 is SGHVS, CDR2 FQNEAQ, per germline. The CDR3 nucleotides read TGTGCCAGCAGCCTCGGAGGGTCCCGTGAAAAACTGTTTTTT. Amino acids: CASSLGGSREKLFF. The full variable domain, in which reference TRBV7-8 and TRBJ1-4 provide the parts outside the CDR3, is GAGVSQSPRYKVAKRGQDVALRCDPISGHVSLFWYQQALGQGPEFLTYFQNEAQLDKSGLPSDRFFAERPEGSVSTLKIQRTQQEDSAVYLCASSLGGSREKLFFGSGTQLSVL.

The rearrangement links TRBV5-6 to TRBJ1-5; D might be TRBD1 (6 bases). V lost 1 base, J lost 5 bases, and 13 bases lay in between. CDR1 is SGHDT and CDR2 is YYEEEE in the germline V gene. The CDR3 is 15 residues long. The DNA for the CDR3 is TGTGCCAGCAGCTTGCGCGGACAGTGGGATCAGCCCCAGCATTTT. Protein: CASSLRGQWDQPQHF. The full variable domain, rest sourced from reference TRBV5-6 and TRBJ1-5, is DAGVTQSPTHLIKTRGQQVTLRCSPKSGHDTVSWYQQALGQGPQFIFQYYEEEERQRGNFPDRFSGHQFPNYSSELNVNALLLGDSALYLCASSLRGQWDQPQHFGDGTRLSIL.

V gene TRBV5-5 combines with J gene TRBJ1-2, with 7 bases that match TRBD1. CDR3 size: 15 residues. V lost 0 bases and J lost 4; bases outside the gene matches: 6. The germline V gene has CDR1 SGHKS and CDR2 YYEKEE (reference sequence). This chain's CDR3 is CASSLGQGVSYGYTF. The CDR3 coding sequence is TGTGCCAGCAGCTTGGGGCAGGGGGTTTCCTATGGCTACACCTTC.

In nucleotides, the CDR3 is TGTGCCAGCAGCTGGGGTGGAAACAGGGGCAATTCACCCCTCCACTTT. This translates into CASSWGGNRGNSPLHF. The chain is built from TRBV5-6 and TRBJ1-6, with 7 positions matching TRBD1. V was pared by 3 bases and J by 7 bases, with 10 bases of the junction left unmatched. In germline, CDR1 is SGHDT, CDR2 YYEEEE. The CDR3 is 16 amino acids. Supplemented by reference TRBV5-6 and TRBJ1-6, the full variable domain reads DAGVTQSPTHLIKTRGQQVTLRCSPKSGHDTVSWYQQALGQGPQFIFQYYEEEERQRGNFPDRFSGHQFPNYSSELNVNALLLGDSALYLCASSWGGNRGNSPLHFGNGTRLTVT.

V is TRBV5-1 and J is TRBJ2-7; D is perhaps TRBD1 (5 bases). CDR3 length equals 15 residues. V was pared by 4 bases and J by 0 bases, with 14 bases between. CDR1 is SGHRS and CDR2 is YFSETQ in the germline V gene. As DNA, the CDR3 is TGCGCCAGCAGCCCCAGGGCAGAGAACTCCTACGAGCAGTACTTC. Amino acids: CASSPRAENSYEQYF.

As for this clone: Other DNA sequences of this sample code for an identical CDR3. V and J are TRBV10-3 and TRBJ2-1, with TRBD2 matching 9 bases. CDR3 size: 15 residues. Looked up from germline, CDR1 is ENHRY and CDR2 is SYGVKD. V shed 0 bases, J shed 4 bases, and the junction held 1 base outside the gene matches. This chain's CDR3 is CAISESSGGYNEQFF. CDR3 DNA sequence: TGTGCCATCAGTGAGTCCAGCGGGGGGTACAATGAGCAGTTCTTC.

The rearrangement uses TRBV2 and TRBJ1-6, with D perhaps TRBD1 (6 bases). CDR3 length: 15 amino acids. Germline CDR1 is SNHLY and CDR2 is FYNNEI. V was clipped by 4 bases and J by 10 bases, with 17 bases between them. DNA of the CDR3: TGTGCCAGCAGTGGTTCACAGGGCCTAGGATCACCCCTCCACTTT. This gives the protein CASSGSQGLGSPLHF.

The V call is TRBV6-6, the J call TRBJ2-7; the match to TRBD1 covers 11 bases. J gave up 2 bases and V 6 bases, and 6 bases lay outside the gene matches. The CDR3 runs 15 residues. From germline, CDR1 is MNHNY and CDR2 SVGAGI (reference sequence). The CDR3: CASRSGTGGTYEQYF. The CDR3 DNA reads TGTGCCAGCAGGTCCGGGACAGGGGGTACCTACGAGCAGTACTTC.

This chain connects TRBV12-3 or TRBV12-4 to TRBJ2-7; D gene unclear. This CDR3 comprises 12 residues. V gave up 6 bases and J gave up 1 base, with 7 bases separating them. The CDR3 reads CASSRTSYEQYF. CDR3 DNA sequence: TGTGCCAGCAGCCGAACTTCCTACGAGCAGTACTTC.

The CDR3 reads CASSLQFEQYF. The CDR3 DNA follows: TGTGCCAGCAGCTTACAGTTCGAGCAGTACTTC. The V call is TRBV11-2, the J call TRBJ2-7; no clear D gene. Between the trimmed V and J ends, which lost 2 bases and 6 bases, there was a span of 5 bases. This CDR3 has 11 amino acids. Germline V CDR1 and CDR2: SGHAT, FQNNGV.

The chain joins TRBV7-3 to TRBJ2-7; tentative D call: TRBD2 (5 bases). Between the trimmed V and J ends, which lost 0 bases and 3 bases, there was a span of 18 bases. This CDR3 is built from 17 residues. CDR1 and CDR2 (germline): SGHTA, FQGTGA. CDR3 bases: TGTGCCAGCAGCTTAACTCTTTCCGAGGGCAGGTTCTACGAGCAGTACTTC. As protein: CASSLTLSEGRFYEQYF. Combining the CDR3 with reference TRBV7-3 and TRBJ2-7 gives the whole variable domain GAGVSQTPSNKVTEKGKYVELRCDPISGHTALYWYRQSLGQGPEFLIYFQGTGAADDSGLPNDRFFAVRPEGSVSTLKIQRTERGDSAVYLCASSLTLSEGRFYEQYFGPGTRLTVT.

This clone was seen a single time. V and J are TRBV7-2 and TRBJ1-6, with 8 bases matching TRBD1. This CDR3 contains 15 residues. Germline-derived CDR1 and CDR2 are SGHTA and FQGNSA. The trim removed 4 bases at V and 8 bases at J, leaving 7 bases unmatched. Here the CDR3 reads CASSSGQGFHSPLHF. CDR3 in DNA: TGTGCCAGCAGCTCAGGACAGGGATTTCATTCACCCCTCCACTTT.

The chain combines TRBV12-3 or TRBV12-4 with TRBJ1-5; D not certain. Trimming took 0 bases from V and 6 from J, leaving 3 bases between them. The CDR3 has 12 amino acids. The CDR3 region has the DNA TGTGCCAGCAGTTTAGCCGGTCAGCCCCAGCATTTT. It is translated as CASSLAGQPQHF.

The CDR3 is CASSEQGRNSPLHF. Here the CDR3 DNA reads TGTGCCAGCAGCGAACAGGGTAGGAATTCACCCCTCCACTTT. The chain employs TRBV2 and TRBJ1-6; weak D call: TRBD1 (6 bases). The germline V gene has CDR1 SNHLY and CDR2 FYNNEI. Trimming cost V 6 bases and J 7 bases, with 13 bases left between them. The CDR3 is 14 residues long. Full variable domain (missing parts from reference TRBV2 and TRBJ1-6): EPEVTQTPSHQVTQMGQEVILRCVPISNHLYFYWYRQILGQKVEFLVSFYNNEISEKSEIFDDQFSVERPDGSNFTLKIRSTKLEDSAMYFCASSEQGRNSPLHFGNGTRLTVT.

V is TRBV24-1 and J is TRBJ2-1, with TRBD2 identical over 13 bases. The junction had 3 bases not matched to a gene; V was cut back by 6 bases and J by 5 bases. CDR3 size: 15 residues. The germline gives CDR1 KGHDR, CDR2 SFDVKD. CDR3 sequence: CATSLGTSGNNEQFF. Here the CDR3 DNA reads TGTGCCACCAGTCTGGGGACTAGCGGGAACAATGAGCAGTTCTTC.

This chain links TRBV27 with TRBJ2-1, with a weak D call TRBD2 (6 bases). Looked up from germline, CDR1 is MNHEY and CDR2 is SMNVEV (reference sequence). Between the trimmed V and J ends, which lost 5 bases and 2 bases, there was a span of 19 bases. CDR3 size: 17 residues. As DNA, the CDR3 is TGTGCCAGCAGTCCCCATACAGGAGGGCTCCCCTACAATGAGCAGTTCTTC. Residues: CASSPHTGGLPYNEQFF.

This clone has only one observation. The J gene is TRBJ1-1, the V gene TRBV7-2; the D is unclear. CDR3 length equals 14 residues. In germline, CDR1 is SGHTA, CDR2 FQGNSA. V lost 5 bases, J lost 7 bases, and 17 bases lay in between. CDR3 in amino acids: CASSLQSSANEAFF. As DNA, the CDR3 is TGTGCCAGCAGCCTTCAAAGTTCAGCGAATGAAGCTTTCTTT.